This T cell receptor (beta chain) was sequenced during a study of identical twins. Study-wide findings and caveats: Insertion counts were lower in abundant cord blood beta clonotypes, a trend that memory repertoires did not show.

The table lists this clonotype with many counts. Its target is unknown. Trimming removed 5 bases from V and 1 base from J, with 15 bases in between. The CDR3 spans 16 residues. TCRdb reprocessed the 5' RACE reads with MiXCR, giving one entry per CDR3 protein. The sample yields 650,000 to 750,000 distinct CDR3 sequences, 21% seen once. These data also featured in a second study, about T cells expressing NK-cell markers. That study adds: The authors restricted sorting to alpha-beta TCR T cells with an anti-gamma-delta TCR antibody in several experiments.

The genes are TRBV12-3 or TRBV12-4 and TRBJ2-1, with a weak D call TRBD1 (6 bases). Input material: PBMCs. This receptor was identified in a woman aged 18-30 years in good health. CDR3 coding DNA: TGTGCCAGCAGTCCCCAGGGGCGCGGGTCCTACAATGAGCAGTTCTTC. It specifies CASSPQGRGSYNEQFF.